A selection of T cell receptor beta chains follows, all from one sample in a study of monozygotic twins with inflammatory bowel disease. Following a re-call of the 5' RACE reads, TCRdb has one entry per CDR3 protein and lacks DNA. This table holds 350,000 to 400,000 distinct CDR3 sequences. The sample comprised blood. Receptors originate from a human donor with ulcerative colitis or Crohn's disease, or a healthy co-twin of an affected twin (not recorded which). CDR3s include the opening cysteine and the closing phenylalanine or tryptophan. Each record gives: J gene, V gene, CDR3 protein.

J: TRBJ2-5; V: TRBV24-1; CDR3: CATSDGQGVETQYF
J: TRBJ2-7; V: TRBV4-3; CDR3: CASSQDRRSYEQYF
J: TRBJ2-3; V: TRBV5-1; CDR3: CASSLDGTDTQYF
J: TRBJ2-1; V: TRBV6-1; CDR3: CASRSGTGNYNEQFF
J: TRBJ1-1; V: TRBV7-6; CDR3: CASSPGTLNTEAFF
J: TRBJ2-3; V: TRBV7-2; CDR3: CASSRDFYTDTQYF
J: TRBJ2-1; V: TRBV5-1; CDR3: CASSSGTGRHNEQFF
J: TRBJ1-5; V: TRBV5-1; CDR3: CASSLDQGDQPQHF
J: TRBJ1-3; V: TRBV4-2; CDR3: CASSQTGFGNTIYF
J: TRBJ2-7; V: TRBV12-3/TRBV12-4; CDR3: CASSRRTGVDEQYF
J: TRBJ2-1; V: TRBV7-2; CDR3: CASSSLSGGYNEQFF
J: TRBJ1-1; V: TRBV5-4; CDR3: CASSLTGTDAFF
J: TRBJ1-3; V: TRBV7-9; CDR3: CASSGRDREGGNTIYF
J: TRBJ2-7; V: TRBV6-1; CDR3: CASRSRQELEYEQYF
J: TRBJ2-1; V: TRBV9; CDR3: CASSGRRDAQFF
J: TRBJ2-3; V: TRBV12-3/TRBV12-4; CDR3: CASSTTSGGFTDTQYF
J: TRBJ2-7; V: TRBV7-8; CDR3: CASSTQRYEQYF
J: TRBJ2-1; V: TRBV5-1; CDR3: CASSFSGGALIDEQFF
J: TRBJ2-7; V: TRBV27; CDR3: CASLGPGLKYYEQYF
J: TRBJ2-7; V: TRBV30; CDR3: CAGLQGYEQYF
J: TRBJ2-5; V: TRBV4-3; CDR3: CASSQLWTDQETQYF
J: TRBJ1-2; V: TRBV7-9; CDR3: CASSPRTANYGYTF
J: TRBJ1-1; V: TRBV29-1; CDR3: CSAVLAPATEAFF
J: TRBJ2-5; V: TRBV20-1; CDR3: CSATPGLVSETQYF
J: TRBJ1-2; V: TRBV12-3/TRBV12-4; CDR3: CASSPPTGGFYGYTF
J: TRBJ2-7; V: TRBV4-3; CDR3: CASSQEFGTVIYEQYF
J: TRBJ2-7; V: TRBV5-1; CDR3: CASSFGDSSSEQYF
J: TRBJ2-5; V: TRBV20-1; CDR3: CSARDRRAWETQYF
J: TRBJ2-2; V: TRBV6-1; CDR3: CATVSRQVYTGELFF
J: TRBJ2-5; V: TRBV20-1; CDR3: CSASGDRGVGETQYF
J: TRBJ2-7; V: TRBV7-8; CDR3: CASSPTSAYEQYF
J: TRBJ2-7; V: TRBV29-1; CDR3: CSARVSGYEQYF
J: TRBJ2-5; V: TRBV12-3/TRBV12-4; CDR3: CASSPRTSGQETQYF
J: TRBJ2-3; V: TRBV28; CDR3: CATRTSGLLLDTQYF
J: TRBJ1-2; V: TRBV7-2; CDR3: CASSSHRGRDGYTF
J: TRBJ2-5; V: TRBV2; CDR3: CASEEVLETQYF
J: TRBJ2-3; V: TRBV5-6; CDR3: CASSARPRDTQYF
J: TRBJ1-4; V: TRBV20-1; CDR3: CSANSLGASNEKLFF
J: TRBJ1-5; V: TRBV5-6; CDR3: CASRVAGAGDNQPQHF
J: TRBJ2-1; V: TRBV4-3; CDR3: CASSQDGLPRNEQFF
J: TRBJ1-2; V: TRBV10-3; CDR3: CAIMEPTQQNYGYTF
J: TRBJ2-3; V: TRBV12-3/TRBV12-4; CDR3: CASSPYSSTDTQYF
J: TRBJ2-1; V: TRBV9; CDR3: CASSVGFGGIRYNEQFF
J: TRBJ2-5; V: TRBV9; CDR3: CASSSPGHHQETQYF
J: TRBJ2-7; V: TRBV20-1; CDR3: CSASAGGWGGLGEQYF
J: TRBJ1-2; V: TRBV6-5; CDR3: CASSYGGDYNYGYTF
J: TRBJ2-7; V: TRBV18; CDR3: CASSPSQGSYEQYF
J: TRBJ1-3; V: TRBV24-1; CDR3: CATMGRAGNTIYF
J: TRBJ2-6; V: TRBV5-4; CDR3: CASSPRGSGTGANVLTF
J: TRBJ2-3; V: TRBV27; CDR3: CASSQTRLAGRDTQYF
J: TRBJ1-4; V: TRBV18; CDR3: CASSPGLATNEKLFF